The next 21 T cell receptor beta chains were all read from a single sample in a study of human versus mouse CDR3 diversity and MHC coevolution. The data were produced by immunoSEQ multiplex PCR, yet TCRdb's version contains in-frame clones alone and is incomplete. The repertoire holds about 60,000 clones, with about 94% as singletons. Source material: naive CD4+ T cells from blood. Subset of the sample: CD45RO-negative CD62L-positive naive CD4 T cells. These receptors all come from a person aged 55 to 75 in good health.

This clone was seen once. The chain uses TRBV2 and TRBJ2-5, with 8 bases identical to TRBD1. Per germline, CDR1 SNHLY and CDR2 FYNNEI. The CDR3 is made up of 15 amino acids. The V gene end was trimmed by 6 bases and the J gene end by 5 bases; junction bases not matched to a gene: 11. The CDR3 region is CASSGTGGGKETQYF. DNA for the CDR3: TGTGCCAGCAGCGGGACAGGAGGGGGAAAGGAGACCCAGTACTTC.

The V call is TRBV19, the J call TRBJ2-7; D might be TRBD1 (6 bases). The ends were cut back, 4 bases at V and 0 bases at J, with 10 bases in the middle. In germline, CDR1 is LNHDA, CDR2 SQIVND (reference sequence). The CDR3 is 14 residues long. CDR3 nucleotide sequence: TGTGCCAGTAGTAATCAGGGGATCTCCTACGAGCAGTACTTC. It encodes CASSNQGISYEQYF.

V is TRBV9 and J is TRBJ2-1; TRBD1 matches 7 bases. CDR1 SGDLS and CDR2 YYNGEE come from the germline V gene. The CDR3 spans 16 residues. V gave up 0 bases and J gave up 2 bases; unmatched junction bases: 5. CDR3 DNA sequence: TGTGCCAGCAGCGTAGGAGGGACAGAGGCCTACAATGAGCAGTTCTTC. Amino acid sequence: CASSVGGTEAYNEQFF.

CDR3 nucleotides: TGTGCCAGCAGCCCTTGGAATAGCGGGAGCTCCTACAATGAGCAGTTCTTC. This encodes CASSPWNSGSSYNEQFF. The chain employs TRBV11-2 and TRBJ2-1; TRBD2 aligns across 9 bases. Germline CDR1 SGHAT, CDR2 FQNNGV. The CDR3 spans 17 residues. V was clipped by 5 bases and J by 0 bases; unmatched bases: 8.

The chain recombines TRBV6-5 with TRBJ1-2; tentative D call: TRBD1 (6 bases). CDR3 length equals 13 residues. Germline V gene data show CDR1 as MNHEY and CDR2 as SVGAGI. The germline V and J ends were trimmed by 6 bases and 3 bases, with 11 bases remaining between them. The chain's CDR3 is CASREQGYYGYTF. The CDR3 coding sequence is TGTGCCAGCAGGGAACAGGGTTACTATGGCTACACCTTC.

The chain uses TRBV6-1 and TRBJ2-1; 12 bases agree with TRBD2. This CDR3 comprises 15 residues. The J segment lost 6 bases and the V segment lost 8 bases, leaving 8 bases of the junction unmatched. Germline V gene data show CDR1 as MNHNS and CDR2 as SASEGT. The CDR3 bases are TGTGCCAGCTCCACTCTAGCGGGAGGGATCAATGAGCAGTTCTTC. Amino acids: CASSTLAGGINEQFF.

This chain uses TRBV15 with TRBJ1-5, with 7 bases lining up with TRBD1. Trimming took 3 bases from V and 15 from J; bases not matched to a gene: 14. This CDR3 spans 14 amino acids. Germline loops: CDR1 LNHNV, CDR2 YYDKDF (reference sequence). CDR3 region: CATSRDRQGALRHF. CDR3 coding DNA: TGTGCCACCAGCAGGGATAGACAGGGAGCTTTACGGCATTTT.

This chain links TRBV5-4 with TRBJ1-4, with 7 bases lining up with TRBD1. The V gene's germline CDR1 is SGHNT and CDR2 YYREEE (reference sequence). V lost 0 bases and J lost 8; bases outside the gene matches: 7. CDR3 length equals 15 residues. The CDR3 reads CASSLGGGEGEKLFF. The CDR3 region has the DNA TGTGCCAGCAGCTTGGGAGGGGGCGAAGGGGAAAAACTGTTTTTT.

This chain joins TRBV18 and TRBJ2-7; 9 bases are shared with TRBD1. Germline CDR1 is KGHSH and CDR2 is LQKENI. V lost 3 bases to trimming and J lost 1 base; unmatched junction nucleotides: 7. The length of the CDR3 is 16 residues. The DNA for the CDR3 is TGTGCCAGCTCACCGCGGGGACAGGGAGTTTCCTACGAGCAGTACTTC. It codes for CASSPRGQGVSYEQYF.

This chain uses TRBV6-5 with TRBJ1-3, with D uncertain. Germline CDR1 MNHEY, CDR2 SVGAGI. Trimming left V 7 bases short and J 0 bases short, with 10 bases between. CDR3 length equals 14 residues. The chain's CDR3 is CASTDYTSGNTIYF. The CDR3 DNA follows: TGTGCCAGCACCGATTACACCTCTGGAAACACCATATATTTT.

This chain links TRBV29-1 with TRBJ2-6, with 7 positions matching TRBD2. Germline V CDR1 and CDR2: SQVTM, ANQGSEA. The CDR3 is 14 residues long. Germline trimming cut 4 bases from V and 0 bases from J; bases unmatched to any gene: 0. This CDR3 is CSVGGGSGANVLTF. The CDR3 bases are TGCAGCGTTGGCGGGGGCTCTGGGGCCAACGTCCTGACTTTC.

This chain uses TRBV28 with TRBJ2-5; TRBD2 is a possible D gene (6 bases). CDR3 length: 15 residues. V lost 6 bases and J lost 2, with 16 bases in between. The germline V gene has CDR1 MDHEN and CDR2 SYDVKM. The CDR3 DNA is TGTGCCAGCAGCCCCCCGGGTAGCGGACAAGAGACCCAGTACTTC. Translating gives CASSPPGSGQETQYF.

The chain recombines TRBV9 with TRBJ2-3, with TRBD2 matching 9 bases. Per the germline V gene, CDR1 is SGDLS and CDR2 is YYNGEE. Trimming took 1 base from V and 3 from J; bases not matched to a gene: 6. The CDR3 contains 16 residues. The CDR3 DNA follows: TGTGCCAGCAGCGTATTTAGCGGGAGTTTAACAGATACGCAGTATTTT. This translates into CASSVFSGSLTDTQYF.

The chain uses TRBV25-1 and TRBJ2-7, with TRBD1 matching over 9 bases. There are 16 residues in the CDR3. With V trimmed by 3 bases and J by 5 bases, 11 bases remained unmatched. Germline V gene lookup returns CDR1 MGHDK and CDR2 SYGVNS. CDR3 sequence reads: CASSESPGQGSNEQYF. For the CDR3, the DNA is TGTGCCAGCAGTGAGTCCCCGGGACAGGGATCGAACGAGCAGTACTTC.

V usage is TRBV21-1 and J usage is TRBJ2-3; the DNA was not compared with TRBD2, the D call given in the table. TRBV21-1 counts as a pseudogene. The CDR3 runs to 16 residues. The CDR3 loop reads CASSKVFSGDGDTQYF. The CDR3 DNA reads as TGTGCCAGCAGCAAAGTTTTTAGCGGGGACGGAGATACGCAGTATTTT.

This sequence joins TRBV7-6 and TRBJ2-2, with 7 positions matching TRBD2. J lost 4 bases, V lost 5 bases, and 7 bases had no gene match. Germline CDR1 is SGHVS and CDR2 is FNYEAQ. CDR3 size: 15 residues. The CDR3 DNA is TGTGCCAGCAGCCCCTTTGGGGGGGTCACCGGGGAGCTGTTTTTT. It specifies CASSPFGGVTGELFF.

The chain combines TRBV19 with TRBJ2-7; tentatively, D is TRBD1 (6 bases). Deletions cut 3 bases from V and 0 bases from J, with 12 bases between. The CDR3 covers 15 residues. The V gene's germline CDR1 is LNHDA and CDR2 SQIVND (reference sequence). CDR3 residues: CASSIGQLSSYEQYF. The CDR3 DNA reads TGTGCCAGTAGTATTGGACAGTTATCCTCCTACGAGCAGTACTTC.

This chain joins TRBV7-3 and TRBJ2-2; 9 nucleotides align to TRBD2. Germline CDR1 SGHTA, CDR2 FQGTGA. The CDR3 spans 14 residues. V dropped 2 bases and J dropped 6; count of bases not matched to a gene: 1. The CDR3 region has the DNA TGTGCCAGCAGCTTAGCGGGAGGGCCCGGGGAGCTGTTTTTT. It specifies CASSLAGGPGELFF.

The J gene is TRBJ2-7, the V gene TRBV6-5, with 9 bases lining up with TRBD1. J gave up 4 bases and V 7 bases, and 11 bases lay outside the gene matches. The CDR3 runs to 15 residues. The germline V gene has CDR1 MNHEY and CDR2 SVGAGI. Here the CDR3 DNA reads TGTGCCAGCAAAGGGGTAGGGACAGGGAGGTACGAGCAGTACTTC. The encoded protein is CASKGVGTGRYEQYF.

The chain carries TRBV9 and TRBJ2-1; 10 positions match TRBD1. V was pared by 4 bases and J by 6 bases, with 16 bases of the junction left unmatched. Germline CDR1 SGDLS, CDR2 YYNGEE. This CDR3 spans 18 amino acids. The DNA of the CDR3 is TGTGCCAGCAGCAACGCCGGGATGGGACAGGGGTCTGTCAATGAGCAGTTCTTC. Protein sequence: CASSNAGMGQGSVNEQFF.

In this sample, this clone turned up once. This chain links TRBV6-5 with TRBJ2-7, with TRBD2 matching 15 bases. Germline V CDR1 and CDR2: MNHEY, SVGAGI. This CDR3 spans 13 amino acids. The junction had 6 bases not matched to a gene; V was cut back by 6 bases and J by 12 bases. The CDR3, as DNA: TGTGCCAGCAGCCAAGGACTAGCGGGAGGGCTGTACTTC. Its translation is CASSQGLAGGLYF.